This T cell receptor beta chain was sequenced for a study of CD8 T cells in ankylosing spondylitis. Study-wide findings and caveats: Disease-linked clones were reportedly significantly enriched in matched ankylosing spondylitis synovial fluid. Before this, some motif variants had been reported in reactive arthritis synovial fluid and blood. Disease-linked clones had a CD8+ phenotype and relatively low frequency in peripheral blood. Apparently characteristic of ankylosing spondylitis blood was a TCR beta motif (roughly eight highly homologous variants).

Making use of molecular barcodes, quantitative 5'-RACE generated TCR beta libraries. Using its own MiXCR run on the 5' RACE reads, TCRdb lists one record per CDR3 protein. The table records over 600,000 distinct CDR3 sequences, 15% to 20% of them present only once. This CDR3 comprises 13 residues. At least ten counts were recorded for this clonotype. Its antigen remains unknown. Source material: blood, either unsorted or a sorted T cell fraction (not recorded which). This sequence originates from a male donor with ankylosing spondylitis. The J gene is TRBJ2-1, the V gene TRBV12-3 or TRBV12-4; D is undetermined. The CDR3 DNA follows: TGTGCTACCAGAGCGAGACCCAACAATGAGCAGTTCTTC. It translates to CATRARPNNEQFF.